The next 12 T cell receptor beta chains were all read from a single sample in a study of shared clonotypes between healthy human individuals. Only in-frame clones appear in the TCRdb table, and some are missing; sequencing was by immunoSEQ multiplex PCR. This sample carries approximately 1.5 million clones, 98% of them seen once, and the ten largest clones take around 0.47%. Input material: naive CD4+ T cells sorted from blood. Documented subset: CD45RA+ positively selected. The source of these receptors is a man aged 25-45 years in good health.

This clone was detected once. This chain uses TRBV29-1 with TRBJ1-1, with 9 bases matching TRBD1. Looked up from germline, CDR1 is SQVTM and CDR2 is ANQGSEA. The V segment lost 4 bases and the J segment 4 bases; nucleotides outside the gene matches: 4. This CDR3 comprises 13 residues. CDR3 in DNA: TGCAGCGTTGGGGACAGGGTTATCACTGAAGCTTTCTTT. Translating gives CSVGDRVITEAFF.

Details on this clone: Other DNA variants within this sample encode the same CDR3. The chain links TRBV18 to TRBJ1-2; 10 bases are shared with TRBD1. J gave up 2 bases and V 3 bases, and 0 bases lay outside the gene matches. The CDR3 contains 14 residues. CDR1 and CDR2 (germline): KGHSH, LQKENI. In DNA, the CDR3 is TGTGCCAGCTCACCGGGACAGGGGAACTATGGCTACACCTTC. Translated, it gives CASSPGQGNYGYTF.

This chain links TRBV6-5 with TRBJ1-1, with 7 bases that match TRBD1. The V gene end was trimmed by 2 bases and the J gene end by 4 bases; junction bases not matched to a gene: 1. The germline gives CDR1 MNHEY, CDR2 SVGAGI. CDR3 size: 13 residues. CDR3: CASSYRDSTEAFF. The CDR3 nucleotides are TGTGCCAGCAGTTACCGGGACAGCACTGAAGCTTTCTTT.

This clone was recorded once. This rearrangement joins TRBV18 to TRBJ1-5; 8 bases agree with TRBD1. V shed 3 bases and J 6 bases; nucleotides not matched to a gene: 7. The germline gives CDR1 KGHSH, CDR2 LQKENI. CDR3 length: 15 residues. CDR3 loop: CASSPGQGSVQPQHF. CDR3 DNA: TGTGCCAGCTCACCCGGACAGGGTTCAGTTCAGCCCCAGCATTTT.

The rearrangement joins TRBV7-6 to TRBJ1-2; 7 nucleotides align to TRBD1. This CDR3 comprises 16 residues. Germline CDR1 and CDR2: SGHVS and FNYEAQ. V trimming: 5 bases; J trimming: 2 bases; junction bases outside the gene matches: 11. CDR3 nucleotide sequence: TGTGCCAGCAGCCCACTTAGTGGGACAGCCAACTATGGCTACACCTTC. It encodes CASSPLSGTANYGYTF. Filled out from reference TRBV7-6 and TRBJ1-2, the complete variable domain reads GAGVSQSPRYKVTKRGQDVALRCDPISGHVSLYWYRQALGQGPEFLTYFNYEAQQDKSGLPNDRFSAERPEGSISTLTIQRTEQRDSAMYRCASSPLSGTANYGYTFGSGTRLTVV.

Only one count was recorded for this clone. The rearrangement links TRBV9 to TRBJ2-5; 8 nucleotides line up with TRBD1. Germline trimming cut 0 bases from V and 5 bases from J; bases unmatched to any gene: 15. The CDR3 runs to 18 residues. Germline CDR1 reads SGDLS; CDR2 reads YYNGEE. CDR3 loop: CASSVGLGQGAQAETQYF. CDR3 nucleotide sequence: TGTGCCAGCAGCGTAGGTTTAGGGCAGGGGGCGCAAGCGGAGACCCAGTACTTC.

V is TRBV5-1 and J is TRBJ2-1; no firm D call. Germline-derived CDR1 and CDR2 are SGHRS and YFSETQ. V was shortened by 4 bases and J by 4 bases, with 15 bases between the two germline ends. This CDR3 region has 15 residues. CDR3 sequence: CASSPNPDGYNEQFF. For the CDR3, the DNA is TGCGCCAGCAGCCCAAACCCGGACGGATACAATGAGCAGTTCTTC. Supplemented by reference TRBV5-1 and TRBJ2-1, the full variable domain reads KAGVTQTPRYLIKTRGQQVTLSCSPISGHRSVSWYQQTPGQGLQFLFEYFSETQRNKGNFPGRFSGRQFSNSRSEMNVSTLELGDSALYLCASSPNPDGYNEQFFGPGTRLTVL.

This rearrangement joins TRBV5-4 to TRBJ2-5; TRBD2 aligns across 15 bases. The V segment lost 2 bases and the J segment 3 bases; nucleotides outside the gene matches: 5. CDR1 and CDR2 (germline): SGHNT, YYREEE (reference sequence). The CDR3 spans 17 residues. CDR3 bases: TGTGCCAGCAGCTTCCCGGGACTAGCGGGAGGAAAAGAGACCCAGTACTTC. Its translation: CASSFPGLAGGKETQYF.

The rearrangement uses TRBV11-2 and TRBJ2-7, with 9 bases that match TRBD2. Germline V gene data show CDR1 as SGHAT and CDR2 as FQNNGV. The V segment lost 3 bases and the J segment 0 bases; nucleotides outside the gene matches: 3. This CDR3 has 15 residues. The CDR3 protein is CASSLAGGISYEQYF. CDR3 in DNA: TGTGCCAGCAGCTTGGCGGGAGGGATCTCCTACGAGCAGTACTTC. Drawing the rest from reference TRBV11-2 and TRBJ2-7, the complete variable domain is EAGVAQSPRYKIIEKRQSVAFWCNPISGHATLYWYQQILGQGPKLLIQFQNNGVVDDSQLPKDRFSAERLKGVDSTLKIQPAKLEDSAVYLCASSLAGGISYEQYFGPGTRLTVT.

Concerning this clone itself: Distinct nucleotide sequences in the sample also encode this CDR3. The J gene is TRBJ2-3, the V gene TRBV28; D not certain. Germline assignment: CDR1 MDHEN and CDR2 SYDVKM. Trimming pared 6 bases from V and 3 bases from J, leaving 7 bases between. CDR3 size: 12 residues. As DNA, the CDR3 is TGTGCCAGCAGCCTTCTTACAGATACGCAGTATTTT. Encoded protein: CASSLLTDTQYF.

This chain links TRBV5-4 with TRBJ2-7; unclear D gene. Germline CDR1 and CDR2: SGHNT and YYREEE (reference sequence). The CDR3 has 13 residues. V was cut by 0 bases and J by 5 bases, with 9 bases left in between. CDR3 in DNA: TGTGCCAGCAGCTTGGTAAAGGGCCACGAGCAGTACTTC. The encoded protein is CASSLVKGHEQYF.

This chain joins TRBV28 and TRBJ2-7, with D perhaps being TRBD1 or TRBD2 (5 bases each). The CDR3 runs to 13 residues. Trimming stripped 2 bases from V and 2 bases from J, with 7 bases between. CDR1 is MDHEN and CDR2 is SYDVKM in the germline V gene. The CDR3 DNA reads as TGTGCCAGCAGTTTAGGGGACCCCTACGAGCAGTACTTC. This encodes CASSLGDPYEQYF.